The sequence of this TCR beta chain was determined in a study of human T cells and chemical hapten exposure. About the study: A patient group, mainly female, showed alopecia areata, totalis or universalis.

Time point denoted: pre-sensitization, week 0. Treatment: therapeutic diphenylcyclopropenone sensitization with weekly scalp DPC. This clonotype was counted a few times. TCRdb reprocessed the RACE reads via MiXCR and lists one record per CDR3 protein. This sample yields 380,000 or so distinct CDR3 sequences, of which around 5.5% are seen a single time; around 8% belongs to the top ten. CDR3 length equals 16 residues. Looked up from germline, CDR1 is DFQATT and CDR2 is SNEGSKA (reference sequence). The V end was cut by 0 bases, the J end by 0 bases, with 11 bases between. Sequencing used whole blood, obtained in connection with sensitization to the hapten diphenylcyclopropenone (DPC). J is TRBJ1-4 and V is TRBV20-1; no definite D call. The source is a woman under 30 with alopecia areata. Some clones in this sample may be carry-over from other donors' samples. The CDR3 DNA reads TGCAGTGCTAGAGACAGAGAGGATGCAACTAATGAAAAACTGTTTTTT. Protein product: CSARDREDATNEKLFF.